The 8 T cell receptor beta chains in this list originate from one sample, sequenced in a study of blood T cell repertoires in COVID-19. TCRdb's table, derived via immunoSEQ multiplex PCR, lists solely in-frame clones and lacks some. The sample includes about 190,000 clones, around 87% of them seen just once. The material sequenced was peripheral blood. All receptors come from a man aged 45-65 years with acute or convalescent COVID-19.

The CDR3 protein is CASSLGGGFYEQYV. CDR3 bases: TGTGCCAGCAGCTTAGGAGGGGGATTCTACGAGCAGTACGTC. The chain joins TRBV7-9 to TRBJ2-7; tentative D call: TRBD1 (6 bases). V lost 1 base, J lost 3 bases, and 10 bases lay in between. The CDR3 consists of 14 residues. The germline V gene has CDR1 SEHNR and CDR2 FQNEAQ (reference sequence).

The rearrangement uses TRBV27 and TRBJ2-1, with 9 bases matching TRBD2. The CDR3 sequence is 15 residues long. The V segment lost 7 bases and the J segment 1 base; nucleotides outside the gene matches: 5. CDR1 and CDR2 from the germline V gene are MNHEY and SMNVEV (reference sequence). The CDR3 DNA follows: TGTGCCAGCAAGGCGGGAGGGAGGTCCTACAATGAGCAGTTCTTC. This sequence encodes CASKAGGRSYNEQFF.

The chain combines TRBV7-9 with TRBJ2-7; the match to TRBD1 covers 10 bases. V dropped 1 base and J dropped 6; count of bases not matched to a gene: 6. CDR3 size: 15 residues. Germline V gene data show CDR1 as SEHNR and CDR2 as FQNEAQ (reference sequence). CDR3 in amino acids: CASSLERDRGAEQYF. CDR3 bases: TGTGCCAGCAGCTTAGAACGGGACAGGGGTGCCGAGCAGTACTTC.

The chain has TRBV29-1 and TRBJ1-4; D possibly corresponds to TRBD1 (5 bases). V lost 4 bases and J 8 bases, leaving 26 bases between the germline ends. Germline V gives CDR1 SQVTM, CDR2 ANQGSEA. The CDR3 sequence is 17 residues long. In nucleotides, the CDR3 is TGCAGCGTTGGCGTCCGGGGGAAGGGACCGACTAGGGAAAAACTGTTTTTT. It is translated as CSVGVRGKGPTREKLFF.

This chain joins TRBV18 and TRBJ2-2, with D perhaps matching TRBD2 (5 bases). The length of the CDR3 is 14 residues. The germline CDR1 and CDR2 sequences are KGHSH and LQKENI. Trimming left V 2 bases short and J 4 bases short, with 8 bases between. The CDR3 coding sequence is TGTGCCAGCTCACCAAGGGAGTCCACCGGGGAGCTGTTTTTT. It encodes CASSPRESTGELFF.

CDR3 coding DNA: TGTGCCAGCAGTGAGAGACAAACCTACGAGCAGTACTTC. Its translation is CASSERQTYEQYF. The chain has TRBV2 and TRBJ2-7, with unresolved D. The CDR3 is 13 residues long. Trimming pared 3 bases from V and 2 bases from J, leaving 8 bases between. Germline-derived CDR1 and CDR2 are SNHLY and FYNNEI.

In this sample, this clone turned up once. The V and J genes are TRBV28 and TRBJ2-7, with TRBD1 identical over 9 bases. Per germline, CDR1 MDHEN and CDR2 SYDVKM. This CDR3 contains 14 residues. Unmatched junction bases numbered 5, after V lost 5 bases and J lost 3 bases. The CDR3 DNA follows: TGTGCCAGCAGTGGTCCGGGACAGGGCTACGAGCAGTACTTC. Translation gives CASSGPGQGYEQYF.

This clone was seen only once. The CDR3 DNA sequence: TGTGCCAGCAAGAGCTCCTACGAGCAGTACTTC. Amino acids: CASKSSYEQYF. The chain recombines TRBV19 with TRBJ2-7; D ambiguous. The CDR3 covers 11 residues. Germline V gene lookup returns CDR1 LNHDA and CDR2 SQIVND (reference sequence). Trimming stripped 9 bases from V and 0 bases from J, with 6 bases between.